The 23 T cell receptor beta chains below were found in one sample sequenced in a study of T cell responses to AZD1222 COVID-19 vaccine. The repertoire was sequenced with immunoSEQ multiplex PCR; TCRdb's copy has only in-frame clones and lacks some. Here the sample spans approximately 180,000 clones, 90% to 95% being singletons. The sample consisted of peripheral blood, taken 28 days after the second dose of the MenACWY control vaccine. The receptor set was obtained from an adult who received the MenACWY meningococcal vaccine as a control.

The chain is built from TRBV5-6 and TRBJ2-5; D call uncertain. The ends were cut back, 3 bases at V and 0 bases at J, with 9 bases in the middle. Germline CDR1 and CDR2: SGHDT and YYEEEE. This CDR3 has 14 amino acids. The CDR3 reads CASSSDGYQETQYF. As DNA, the CDR3 is TGTGCCAGCAGCTCCGACGGGTACCAAGAGACCCAGTACTTC.

This chain joins TRBV3-1 (or the pseudogene TRBV3-2) and TRBJ1-2, with D maybe TRBD1 (5 bases). Looked up from germline, CDR1 is LGHDT and CDR2 is YNNKEL (reference sequence). The CDR3 is made up of 15 amino acids. V dropped 4 bases and J dropped 2 bases, with 14 bases sitting between them. CDR3 sequence reads: CASSRAWGGNYGYTF. The CDR3 DNA reads TGTGCCAGCAGCCGCGCTTGGGGGGGGAACTATGGCTACACCTTC.

The V gene is TRBV6-5, the J gene TRBJ2-2, with TRBD2 identical over 10 bases. The CDR3 has 15 residues. Trimming at V came to 6 bases and at J to 6 bases, leaving 7 bases not matched to a gene. Looked up from germline, CDR1 is MNHEY and CDR2 is SVGAGI. The CDR3 bases are TGTGCCAGCAGCCCCGGGACTAGCGTGCCCGGGGAGCTGTTTTTT. It specifies CASSPGTSVPGELFF.

CDR3 DNA sequence: TGTGCCAGCAGTCTAGCGGGGGTCTCCTACAATGAGCAGTTCTTC. It codes for CASSLAGVSYNEQFF. This chain joins TRBV6-5 and TRBJ2-1, with 10 bases matching TRBD2. Germline trimming cut 5 bases from V and 0 bases from J; bases unmatched to any gene: 1. The CDR3 is 15 amino acids. Germline V CDR1 and CDR2: MNHEY, SVGAGI.

The V call is TRBV20-1, the J call TRBJ1-1, with D unresolved. V lost 0 bases and J 5 bases, leaving 4 bases between the germline ends. Per germline, CDR1 DFQATT and CDR2 SNEGSKA (reference sequence). The CDR3 spans 11 residues. In DNA, the CDR3 is TGCAGTGCTAGAGATTTGACTGAAGCTTTCTTT. This encodes CSARDLTEAFF.

This chain links TRBV6-5 with TRBJ1-5, with TRBD1 matching 8 bases. V lost 7 bases and J lost 4; bases outside the gene matches: 6. The V gene's germline CDR1 is MNHEY and CDR2 SVGAGI. This CDR3 region has 14 residues. DNA for the CDR3: TGTGCCAGCACCTTGGGACAGGAAAATCAGCCCCAGCATTTT. This codes for CASTLGQENQPQHF.

The chain employs TRBV18 and TRBJ1-3; D gene ambiguous. The CDR3 length is 16 residues. Germline CDR1 reads KGHSH; CDR2 reads LQKENI. Trimming cost V 6 bases and J 0 bases, with 15 bases left between them. The CDR3 spells CASSPDSDPSGNTIYF. DNA of the CDR3: TGTGCCAGCTCCCCCGATTCCGATCCCTCTGGAAACACCATATATTTT.

In nucleotides, the CDR3 is TGTGCCAGCAGCTTTACAGGGTCCTACGAGCAGTACTTC. This codes for CASSFTGSYEQYF. V gene TRBV5-8 combines with J gene TRBJ2-7; possible D gene TRBD1, 6 bases. CDR1 and CDR2 (germline): SGHTS, YDEGEE. V was cut by 2 bases and J by 1 base, with 7 bases left in between. The CDR3 totals 13 residues.

This chain links TRBV3-1 (or the pseudogene TRBV3-2) with TRBJ1-6; tentatively, D is TRBD1 (5 bases). The CDR3 consists of 14 residues. Germline-derived CDR1 and CDR2 are LGHDT and YNNKEL (reference sequence). Between the trimmed V and J ends, which lost 4 bases and 8 bases, there was a span of 12 bases. DNA for the CDR3: TGTGCCAGCAGCCGAGGGCAGGGTGATTCACCCCTCCACTTT. Protein product: CASSRGQGDSPLHF.

V gene TRBV4-3 combines with J gene TRBJ2-7, with D possibly called TRBD1 or TRBD2 (5 bases each). The V gene's germline CDR1 is LGHNA and CDR2 YSLEER. This CDR3 has 14 residues. V dropped 4 bases and J dropped 2 bases, with 12 bases sitting between them. Here the CDR3 DNA reads TGCGCCAGCAGCCCCCGGGACGGTCCCTACGAGCAGTACTTC. It codes for CASSPRDGPYEQYF.

The chain joins TRBV12-3 or TRBV12-4 to TRBJ2-5; possible D gene TRBD2, 6 bases. CDR3 size: 12 residues. Trimming pared 6 bases from V and 5 bases from J, leaving 10 bases between. The CDR3: CASSPRGETQYF. As DNA, the CDR3 is TGTGCCAGCAGCCCCCGGGGGGAGACCCAGTACTTC.

This clone was seen once. The J gene is TRBJ2-7, the V gene TRBV6-2 or TRBV6-3, with TRBD1 matching 9 bases. The CDR3 contains 15 residues. The germline V gene encodes CDR1 MNHEY and CDR2 SVGEGT. Trimming removed 5 bases from V and 0 bases from J; junction bases left unmatched: 5. The CDR3 sequence: CASSGDRGFSYEQYF. The CDR3 nucleotides are TGTGCCAGCAGTGGCGACAGGGGGTTCTCCTACGAGCAGTACTTC.

The chain combines TRBV19 with TRBJ1-3, with D perhaps TRBD1 (6 bases). V was cut by 6 bases and J by 2 bases, with 17 bases left in between. CDR3 size: 16 residues. CDR1 LNHDA and CDR2 SQIVND come from the germline V gene (reference sequence). The DNA of the CDR3 is TGTGCCAGTAGCGCATTACAGGGTTTGCCTGGAAACACCATATATTTT. It yields the protein CASSALQGLPGNTIYF.

The J gene is TRBJ1-3, the V gene TRBV27; possible D gene TRBD1, 5 bases. The germline V gene has CDR1 MNHEY and CDR2 SMNVEV (reference sequence). There are 13 residues in the CDR3. V dropped 5 bases and J dropped 5 bases, with 10 bases sitting between them. CDR3 coding DNA: TGTGCCAGCAGTCGGACACCCCGAAACACCATATATTTT. It yields the protein CASSRTPRNTIYF.

The chain carries TRBV15 and TRBJ2-7, with TRBD2 identical over 8 bases. V shed 4 bases and J 3 bases; nucleotides not matched to a gene: 2. The CDR3 spans 13 residues. Germline values: CDR1 LNHNV, CDR2 YYDKDF (reference sequence). The CDR3 DNA sequence: TGTGCCACCAGCAAAGGGACTAGCTACGAGCAGTACTTC. Its translation is CATSKGTSYEQYF.

The genes are TRBV28 and TRBJ2-5, with TRBD1 identical over 8 bases. The CDR3 is 15 amino acids. Germline values: CDR1 MDHEN, CDR2 SYDVKM. Unmatched junction bases numbered 7, after V lost 3 bases and J lost 4 bases. The CDR3 DNA sequence: TGTGCCAGCAGTTTGTTTGTCAGGGGGCGAGAGACCCAGTACTTC. Protein: CASSLFVRGRETQYF.

The J gene is TRBJ2-7, the V gene TRBV28; either TRBD1 or TRBD2 may fit D (5 bases each). Germline lookup yields CDR1 MDHEN and CDR2 SYDVKM. CDR3 size: 13 residues. V was trimmed by 2 bases and J by 11 bases, leaving 16 bases between them. The CDR3 sequence: CASSLPGTPKEYF. CDR3 coding DNA: TGTGCCAGCAGTTTACCCGGGACCCCGAAGGAGTACTTC.

The chain combines TRBV18 with TRBJ1-3; TRBD1 is a possible D gene (5 bases). In germline, CDR1 is KGHSH, CDR2 LQKENI. V gave up 3 bases and J gave up 7 bases, with 13 bases separating them. CDR3 length: 14 amino acids. The CDR3 loop reads CASSPQGGLNTIYF. In DNA, the CDR3 is TGTGCCAGCTCACCCCAGGGTGGTCTGAACACCATATATTTT.

A single count supports this clone. V and J are TRBV6-5 and TRBJ2-7; D remains unclear. Trimming pared 0 bases from V and 2 bases from J, leaving 11 bases between. This CDR3 region has 15 residues. The germline V gene encodes CDR1 MNHEY and CDR2 SVGAGI. DNA for the CDR3: TGTGCCAGCAGTTACTCGGGCGTCGGTACCTACGAGCAGTACTTC. Encoded protein: CASSYSGVGTYEQYF.

The rearrangement uses TRBV18 and TRBJ1-4, with D hard to call. Per germline, CDR1 KGHSH and CDR2 LQKENI. V shed 1 base and J shed 2 bases, with 8 bases lying between them. The CDR3 length is 15 residues. The CDR3 region is CASSPLGETNEKLFF. CDR3 coding DNA: TGTGCCAGCTCACCACTCGGCGAGACTAATGAAAAACTGTTTTTT.

This chain joins TRBV19 and TRBJ2-1; 9 bases are shared with TRBD2. The V and J ends lost 5 bases and 2 bases, in that order; junction bases with no gene match: 7. Germline CDR1 and CDR2: LNHDA and SQIVND (reference sequence). The CDR3 covers 16 residues. CDR3 nucleotide sequence: TGTGCCAGTAGTGCCCGAGCGGGGGGCGCCTACAATGAGCAGTTCTTC. It translates to CASSARAGGAYNEQFF.

The J gene is TRBJ1-3, the V gene TRBV10-3; D not certain. The CDR3 consists of 13 residues. CDR1 and CDR2 from the germline V gene are ENHRY and SYGVKD. Trimming left V 11 bases short and J 3 bases short, with 14 bases between. Here the CDR3 reads CAATGQGGNTIYF. The CDR3 bases are TGTGCCGCCACGGGCCAAGGTGGAAACACCATATATTTT.

The V gene is TRBV5-5, the J gene TRBJ1-1; no firm D call. The CDR3 has 12 amino acids. Germline V lookup: CDR1 SGHKS, CDR2 YYEKEE (reference sequence). Trimming removed 0 bases from V and 7 bases from J, with 7 bases in between. The CDR3 nucleotides read TGTGCCAGCAGCTTGGCCCGGGGTGAAGCTTTCTTT. Its protein product is CASSLARGEAFF.